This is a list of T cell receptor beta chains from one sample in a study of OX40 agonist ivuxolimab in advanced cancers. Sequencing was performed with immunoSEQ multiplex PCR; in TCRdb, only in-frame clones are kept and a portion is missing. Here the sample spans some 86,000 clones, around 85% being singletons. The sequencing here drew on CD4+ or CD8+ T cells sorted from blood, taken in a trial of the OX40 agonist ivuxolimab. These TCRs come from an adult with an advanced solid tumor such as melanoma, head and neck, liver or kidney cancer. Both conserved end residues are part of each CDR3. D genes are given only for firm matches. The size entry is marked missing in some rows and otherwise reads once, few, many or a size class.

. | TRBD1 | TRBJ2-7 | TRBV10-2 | CASSGQGYEQYF | TGCGCCAGCAGTGGACAGGGCTACGAGCAGTACTTC
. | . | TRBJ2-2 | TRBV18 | CASSPGPSPGELFF | TGTGCCAGCTCACCAGGTCCTAGCCCCGGGGAGCTGTTTTTT
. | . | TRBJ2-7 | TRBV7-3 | CASSLNGGTYEQYF | TGTGCCAGCAGCTTAAATGGCGGCACCTACGAGCAGTACTTC
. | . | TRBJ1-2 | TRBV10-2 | CASTGQTNYGYTF | TGCGCCAGCACCGGACAGACAAACTATGGCTACACCTTC
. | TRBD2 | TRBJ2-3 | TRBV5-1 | CASSTLVAGGLDTQYF | TGCGCCAGCAGCACCCTCGTGGCGGGGGGATTGGATACGCAGTATTTT
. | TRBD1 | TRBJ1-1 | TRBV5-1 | CASSPGDRVWTEAFF | TGCGCCAGCAGCCCCGGGGACAGGGTATGGACTGAAGCTTTCTTT
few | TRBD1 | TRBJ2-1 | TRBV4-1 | CASSQVRGSYNEQFF | TGCGCCAGCAGCCAAGTCAGGGGGTCCTACAATGAGCAGTTCTTC
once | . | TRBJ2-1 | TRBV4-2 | CASSLRELNNEQFF | TGTGCCAGCAGCCTCCGGGAGCTTAACAATGAGCAGTTCTTC
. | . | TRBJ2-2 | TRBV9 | CASSVVGANTGELFF | TGTGCCAGCAGCGTAGTCGGGGCGAACACCGGGGAGCTGTTTTTT
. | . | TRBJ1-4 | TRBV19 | CASSVDSPTNEKLFF | TGTGCCAGTTCCGTGGACAGCCCAACTAATGAAAAACTGTTTTTT
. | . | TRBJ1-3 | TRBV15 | CATSRDLGGNTIYF | TGTGCCACCAGCAGAGATCTGGGTGGAAACACCATATATTTT
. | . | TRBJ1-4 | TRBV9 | CASSVESGGNEKLFF | TGTGCCAGCAGCGTAGAATCGGGGGGCAATGAAAAACTGTTTTTT
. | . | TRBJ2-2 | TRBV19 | CASSNGQGGELFF | TGTGCCAGTAGTAATGGGCAGGGCGGGGAGCTGTTTTTT
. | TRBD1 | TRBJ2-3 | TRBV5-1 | CASSFQTGDTDTQYF | TGCGCCAGCAGCTTCCAGACAGGGGACACAGATACGCAGTATTTT
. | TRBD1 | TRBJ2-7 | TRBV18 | CASSPGQADSYEQYF | TGTGCCAGCTCGCCGGGACAGGCCGACTCCTACGAGCAGTACTTC
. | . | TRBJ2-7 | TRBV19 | CASSTAYEQYF | TGTGCCAGTAGTACTGCCTACGAGCAGTACTTC
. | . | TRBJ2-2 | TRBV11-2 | CASSSRTVGILRELFF | TGTGCCAGCAGCTCTCGGACAGTGGGGATTTTACGGGAGCTGTTTTTT